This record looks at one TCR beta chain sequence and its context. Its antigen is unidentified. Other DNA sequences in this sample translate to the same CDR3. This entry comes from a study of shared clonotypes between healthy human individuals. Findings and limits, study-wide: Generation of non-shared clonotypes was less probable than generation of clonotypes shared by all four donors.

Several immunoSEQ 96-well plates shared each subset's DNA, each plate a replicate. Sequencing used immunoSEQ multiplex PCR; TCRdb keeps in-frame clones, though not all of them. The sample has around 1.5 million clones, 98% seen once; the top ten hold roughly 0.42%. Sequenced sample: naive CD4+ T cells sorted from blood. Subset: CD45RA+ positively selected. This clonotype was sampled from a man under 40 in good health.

This CDR3 is CASSYRGMNTEAFF. The DNA of the CDR3 is TGCGCCAGCAGTTACAGGGGAATGAACACTGAAGCTTTCTTT. The chain couples TRBV5-1 to TRBJ1-1, with TRBD1 matching 7 bases. J lost 0 bases, V lost 5 bases, and 4 bases had no gene match. Germline V CDR1 and CDR2: SGHRS, YFSETQ. The CDR3 sequence is 14 residues long.